The sequence of this T cell receptor beta chain was determined in a study of blood T cells in healthy people across ages (dated by TCRdb to 2014 to 2015). At the level of the whole study: Template switching captured roughly one uniquely barcoded TCR beta cDNA molecule per two T cells in model experiments. To track age-related changes in TCR beta repertoire diversity, the study relied on deep sequencing normalized with unique cDNA molecular identifiers. The donors were divided into four age groups: young (average around 15 years), middle-aged (roughly 40), aged (around 67) and long-lived (nearly 85). To avoid experimental bias, donors of different ages were distributed randomly across sequencing lanes. For two donors (one aged 18 to 30 and one aged 80 or older), the study analyzed two additional independent replicas of 1 million unique cDNA reads from the same blood draw.

General conclusions and limits of the study: The percentage of naive T cells measured by flow cytometry correlated strongly with observed TCR beta diversity. Compared with the aged group, more naive CD4+ T cells, fewer expanded clones and increased TCR diversity were shown by the long-lived group, suggesting age selection. As age increased, observed TCR beta diversity per million T cells dropped in a roughly linear way, and a significant reduction was already evident by age about 40. The CMV infection status of donors was not known, potentially confounding age-related changes in expanded clonotypes. Estimates of total diversity from one million sequenced T cells were regarded as lower bounds and underestimates. Bulk unsorted PBMC profiling prevented conclusive comparison of naive and antigen-experienced compartments.

For this chain, trimming is 0 bases at the V end and 5 bases at the J end, and the number of junction bases without a gene match is 8. Spanning cysteine to phenylalanine, the CDR3 consists of 16 amino acids. The kept DNA is CDR3 alone, 48 bases in frame from the first base. CDR1 and CDR2 (MNHNY, SVGAGI) derive from the germline V gene (reference sequence). The library relied on 5' RACE. Sequencing instrument: Illumina HiSeq 2500. A second about 6 to 11 cycle PCR used a sample-barcoded 5' primer and a J-beta primer mix. Each TCR beta cDNA molecule received a unique molecular identifier from a template-switch 5' adaptor carrying 12 random nucleotides. Each sample yielded at least 3 million CDR3-containing paired-end reads. First-strand cDNA synthesis was performed from all RNA using the Mint cDNA synthesis kit, with priming by a TRBC-specific oligonucleotide. Following uracil-DNA glycosylase treatment, a first 18-cycle PCR with universal primers M1SS and BC2_uni_R was performed on all cDNA. In the paper's pipeline: Normalization of each sample was performed by random selection of 1 million high-quality reads, each carrying a distinct molecular identifier. Instead of being binned into consensus sequences, reads that shared molecular identifiers were thrown out. MiTCR, with a Q25 quality threshold and the strictest error-elimination algorithm, was used for CDR3 identification, clonotype clustering and error correction. A nonparametric unseen species model using Euler transformation provided a lower-bound estimate of total TCR beta diversity. Starting from the raw public reads, TCRdb applied fastp trimming at Q25, assembled clones with MiXCR and retained in-frame beta chains. CDR3 protein sequences are deduplicated, and each keeps its most common genes and DNA. TCRdb, not the authors, supplied the V and J calls. Recorded for this sample are hundreds of thousands of distinct CDR3 sequences; approximately 50% of them occurred a single time. The ten largest account for 30% to 45% of the sample.

Regarding this clonotype: There is no known antigen for this receptor. There are no base qualities to consult, and no much larger clone falls within one base.

The donors were 40 or so Caucasian individuals from Russia, aged 6 to 90 years, who were systemically healthy. Each donor gave ten milliliters of peripheral blood, collected into EDTA-treated Vacutainer tubes. Ficoll-Paque density-gradient centrifugation was used to isolate PBMCs, with at least 7 million per sample. Total RNA was extracted from PBMCs with Trizol reagent, with at least 5.5 micrograms obtained per sample. The percentages of naive CD45RAhigh/CD27high T cells were determined by flow cytometry on a PBMC aliquot from every donor. The receptor was derived from a man in his sixties in good health. The chain is encoded by TRBV6-6 joined to TRBJ2-5, with 8 bases matching TRBD2. Sequencing was done on a sample of blood. CDR3 protein: CASSYSRAGAGETQYF. The base sequence is TGTGCCAGCAGTTACTCGAGAGCGGGGGCGGGGGAGACCCAGTACTTC.